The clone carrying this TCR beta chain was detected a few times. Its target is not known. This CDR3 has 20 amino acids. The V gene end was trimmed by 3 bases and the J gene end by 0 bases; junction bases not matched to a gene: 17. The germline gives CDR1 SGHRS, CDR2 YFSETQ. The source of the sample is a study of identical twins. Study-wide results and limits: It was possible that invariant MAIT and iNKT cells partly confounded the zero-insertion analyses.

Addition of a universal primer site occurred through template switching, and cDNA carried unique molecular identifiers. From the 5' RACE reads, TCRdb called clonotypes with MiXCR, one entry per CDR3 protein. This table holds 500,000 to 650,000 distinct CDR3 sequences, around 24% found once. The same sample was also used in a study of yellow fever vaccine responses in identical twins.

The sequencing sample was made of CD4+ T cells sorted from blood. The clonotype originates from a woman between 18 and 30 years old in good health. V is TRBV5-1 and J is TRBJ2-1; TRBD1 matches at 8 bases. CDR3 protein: CASSSTPGTGYWGSYNEQFF. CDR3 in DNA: TGCGCCAGCAGCTCGACCCCCGGGACAGGTTATTGGGGCTCCTACAATGAGCAGTTCTTC.